This is a list of T cell receptor beta chains from one sample in a study of post-analysis software for immune sequencing data. TCRdb called the PCR reads again in MiXCR, with one record for every CDR3 protein. The data show over 700,000 distinct CDR3 sequences, 25% to 30% seen once. Sequenced: blood. The receptors shown here come from a girl aged 10 to 17 with multiple sclerosis. Both conserved end residues are part of each CDR3. The D gene is left open where the match is weak. Clone size is given for some rows only: seen once, a few or many times, or a class if the clone is expanded.

clone_size: few
j_call: TRBJ1-2
v_call: TRBV7-9
d_call: -
cdr3_nt: TGTGCCAGCAGCCAGGCAGGGGCCCATCACTATGGCTACACCTTC
cdr3_aa: CASSQAGAHHYGYTF

clone_size: few
j_call: TRBJ2-5
v_call: TRBV7-6
d_call: -
cdr3_nt: TGTGCCAGCAGCTTAGCGCTCGGGGGCCAAGAGACCCAGTACTTC
cdr3_aa: CASSLALGGQETQYF

clone_size: few
j_call: TRBJ2-1
v_call: TRBV29-1
d_call: -
cdr3_nt: TGCAGCGGCGAGGGGGATAGCTCCTACAATGAGCAGTTCTTC
cdr3_aa: CSGEGDSSYNEQFF

clone_size: few
j_call: TRBJ2-7
v_call: TRBV20-1
d_call: TRBD1
cdr3_nt: TGCAGTGCGCTCGGGACAGGGGGCTTTTACGAGCAGTACTTC
cdr3_aa: CSALGTGGFYEQYF

clone_size: -
j_call: TRBJ2-5
v_call: TRBV9
d_call: -
cdr3_nt: TGTGCCAGCAGCGTAGGGCCCCTGGAGGAGACCCAGTACTTC
cdr3_aa: CASSVGPLEETQYF

clone_size: -
j_call: TRBJ2-3
v_call: TRBV7-9
d_call: -
cdr3_nt: TGTGCCAGCAGACTAACAGGGACAGATACGCAGTATTTT
cdr3_aa: CASRLTGTDTQYF

clone_size: few
j_call: TRBJ2-7
v_call: TRBV20-1
d_call: -
cdr3_nt: TGCAGTGCGGGATCACAGGGAGACGAGCAGTACTTC
cdr3_aa: CSAGSQGDEQYF

clone_size: -
j_call: TRBJ1-2
v_call: TRBV6-2/TRBV6-3
d_call: -
cdr3_nt: TGTGCCAGCAGTTATCCGGGACCTGTCTCTGGCTACACCTTC
cdr3_aa: CASSYPGPVSGYTF

clone_size: -
j_call: TRBJ2-6
v_call: TRBV7-2
d_call: TRBD1
cdr3_nt: TGTGCCAGCAGCTACCGGGACAGGGGGCTACCTGGGGCCAACGTCCTGACTTTC
cdr3_aa: CASSYRDRGLPGANVLTF

clone_size: -
j_call: TRBJ1-1
v_call: TRBV29-1
d_call: TRBD1
cdr3_nt: TGCAGCGCCCGGACAGGAGACCACACTGAAGCTTTCTTT
cdr3_aa: CSARTGDHTEAFF

clone_size: few
j_call: TRBJ2-7
v_call: TRBV29-1
d_call: -
cdr3_nt: TGCAGCGTTGGTGGGGGAAACTCCTACGAGCAGTACTTC
cdr3_aa: CSVGGGNSYEQYF

clone_size: -
j_call: TRBJ2-7
v_call: TRBV12-3/TRBV12-4
d_call: -
cdr3_nt: TGTGCCAGCAGTCCCCGGTGGGACGAGCAGTACTTC
cdr3_aa: CASSPRWDEQYF

clone_size: -
j_call: TRBJ2-3
v_call: TRBV6-5
d_call: -
cdr3_nt: TGTGCCAGCAGTCCGGGGGCTAGCGGATACACAGATACGCAGTATTTT
cdr3_aa: CASSPGASGYTDTQYF

clone_size: few
j_call: TRBJ2-2
v_call: TRBV20-1
d_call: -
cdr3_nt: TGCAGTGCCGTACAGGGCACCGGGGAGCTGTTTTTT
cdr3_aa: CSAVQGTGELFF

clone_size: -
j_call: TRBJ1-1
v_call: TRBV28
d_call: -
cdr3_nt: TGTGCCAGCAAATTGGACAAGAACACTGAAGCTTTCTTT
cdr3_aa: CASKLDKNTEAFF

clone_size: -
j_call: TRBJ1-4
v_call: TRBV2
d_call: -
cdr3_nt: TGTGCCAGCAGCCATCCGGGAGCCCATAATGAAAAACTGTTTTTT
cdr3_aa: CASSHPGAHNEKLFF

clone_size: few
j_call: TRBJ2-3
v_call: TRBV7-8
d_call: TRBD2
cdr3_nt: TGTGCCAGCAGCAATGAGCGGGGGGGATATTCCACAGATACGCAGTATTTT
cdr3_aa: CASSNERGGYSTDTQYF

clone_size: -
j_call: TRBJ1-1
v_call: TRBV29-1
d_call: -
cdr3_nt: TGCAGCGTTGGACCTCGTGGGAGCTTGAACACTGAAGCTTTCTTT
cdr3_aa: CSVGPRGSLNTEAFF

clone_size: -
j_call: TRBJ2-5
v_call: TRBV29-1
d_call: -
cdr3_nt: TGCAGCGTTCGACAGGCCCAGGGGGAGACCCAGTACTTC
cdr3_aa: CSVRQAQGETQYF

clone_size: -
j_call: TRBJ2-3
v_call: TRBV5-1
d_call: TRBD1
cdr3_nt: TGCGCCAGCAGCCGGACTCAATCGACAGGGGCTGGAATCTTAGATACGCAGTATTTT
cdr3_aa: CASSRTQSTGAGILDTQYF

clone_size: few
j_call: TRBJ1-1
v_call: TRBV5-1
d_call: -
cdr3_nt: TGCGCCAGCAGCTCGGGAACCCTAGGCACTGAAGCTTTCTTT
cdr3_aa: CASSSGTLGTEAFF

clone_size: -
j_call: TRBJ1-4
v_call: TRBV6-5
d_call: -
cdr3_nt: TGTGCCAGCAGTTACTCACCCGGGGAAAAACTGTTTTTT
cdr3_aa: CASSYSPGEKLFF

clone_size: few
j_call: TRBJ2-7
v_call: TRBV20-1
d_call: -
cdr3_nt: TGCAGTTGGGGGGGGCCACAGACCACTCGTGAGCAGTACTTC
cdr3_aa: CSWGGPQTTREQYF

clone_size: few
j_call: TRBJ2-3
v_call: TRBV2
d_call: TRBD2
cdr3_nt: TGTGCCAGCAGTGCACGGGGACTAGCGCCTAGCACAGATACGCAGTATTTT
cdr3_aa: CASSARGLAPSTDTQYF

clone_size: -
j_call: TRBJ2-6
v_call: TRBV20-1
d_call: -
cdr3_nt: TGCAGTGCTACCCGGTCTGGGGCCAACGTCCTGACTTTC
cdr3_aa: CSATRSGANVLTF

clone_size: many
j_call: TRBJ2-1
v_call: TRBV6-5
d_call: TRBD2
cdr3_nt: TGTGCCAGCAGTTACGGTAGGCTAGCGGCTTACAATGAGCAGTTCTTC
cdr3_aa: CASSYGRLAAYNEQFF

clone_size: -
j_call: TRBJ2-4
v_call: TRBV7-2
d_call: TRBD1
cdr3_nt: TGTGCCAGCAGCTACGGGACAGGGGGGACCAAAAACATTCAGTACTTC
cdr3_aa: CASSYGTGGTKNIQYF

clone_size: -
j_call: TRBJ2-3
v_call: TRBV2
d_call: -
cdr3_nt: TGTGCCAGCAGTGGGGGGGACGGCACAGATGCGCAGTATTTT
cdr3_aa: CASSGGDGTDAQYF

clone_size: few
j_call: TRBJ2-1
v_call: TRBV6-5
d_call: TRBD2
cdr3_nt: TGTGCCAGCAGTTACGAAGGGACTAGCTCCCTTGAGCAGTTCTTC
cdr3_aa: CASSYEGTSSLEQFF

clone_size: -
j_call: TRBJ1-2
v_call: TRBV27
d_call: -
cdr3_nt: TGTGCCAGCAGTGCGACGTTTCCCCCTCTCTATGGTTACACCTTC
cdr3_aa: CASSATFPPLYGYTF

clone_size: -
j_call: TRBJ1-5
v_call: TRBV18
d_call: -
cdr3_nt: TGTGCCAGCTCACCCGGGGAGGGCAATCAGCCCCAGCATTTT
cdr3_aa: CASSPGEGNQPQHF

clone_size: -
j_call: TRBJ2-5
v_call: TRBV6-4
d_call: TRBD2
cdr3_nt: TGTGCCAGCACGGGGGGTAGCGGGACACTGTACTTC
cdr3_aa: CASTGGSGTLYF

clone_size: -
j_call: TRBJ2-7
v_call: TRBV20-1
d_call: -
cdr3_nt: TGCAGTGCTAGAGATGTCTTTCGGACTACCTCCTACAATGAGCAGTACTTC
cdr3_aa: CSARDVFRTTSYNEQYF

clone_size: few
j_call: TRBJ2-5
v_call: TRBV24-1
d_call: -
cdr3_nt: TGTGCCACCAGTGATCCCCGCGGGACCCCCCCGGAGACCCAGTACTTC
cdr3_aa: CATSDPRGTPPETQYF

clone_size: once
j_call: TRBJ1-5
v_call: TRBV20-1
d_call: TRBD1
cdr3_nt: TGCAGTGCCCGGACAGGGCCAAATCAGCCCCAGCATTTT
cdr3_aa: CSARTGPNQPQHF

clone_size: few
j_call: TRBJ1-6
v_call: TRBV9
d_call: TRBD1
cdr3_nt: TGTGCCAGCAGCGTAGATGACAGGGGGCGGAATTCACCCCTCCACTTT
cdr3_aa: CASSVDDRGRNSPLHF

clone_size: -
j_call: TRBJ2-4
v_call: TRBV11-2
d_call: -
cdr3_nt: TGTGCCAGCAGCTTAGTGGCGGGAACTGCCAAAAACATTCAGTACTTC
cdr3_aa: CASSLVAGTAKNIQYF

clone_size: few
j_call: TRBJ2-7
v_call: TRBV10-2
d_call: TRBD2
cdr3_nt: TGCGCCAGCATTGACGGGAGGGGTGCCTACGAGCAGTACTTC
cdr3_aa: CASIDGRGAYEQYF

clone_size: -
j_call: TRBJ2-7
v_call: TRBV4-3
d_call: TRBD2
cdr3_nt: TGCGCCAGCAGCCAAGATCCGCCTAGCGGTCTCTACGAGCAGTACTTC
cdr3_aa: CASSQDPPSGLYEQYF

clone_size: -
j_call: TRBJ1-5
v_call: TRBV20-1
d_call: -
cdr3_nt: TGCAGTGCTAGAAAGGACAGTTATTATAGCAATCAGCCCCAGCATTTT
cdr3_aa: CSARKDSYYSNQPQHF

clone_size: few
j_call: TRBJ1-5
v_call: TRBV27
d_call: -
cdr3_nt: TGTGCCAGCGGATTCAGGGGACGTCAGCCCCAGCATTTT
cdr3_aa: CASGFRGRQPQHF

clone_size: -
j_call: TRBJ2-7
v_call: TRBV7-2
d_call: TRBD2
cdr3_nt: TGTGCCAGCAGCCCAATAGCGGGAGTGGCGGTCGAGCAGTACTTC
cdr3_aa: CASSPIAGVAVEQYF

clone_size: -
j_call: TRBJ2-1
v_call: TRBV7-8
d_call: -
cdr3_nt: TGTGCCAGCAGCTTACTGTCTAGGCCCCGTGTTGAGCAGTTCTTC
cdr3_aa: CASSLLSRPRVEQFF

clone_size: once
j_call: TRBJ2-5
v_call: TRBV12-3/TRBV12-4
d_call: -
cdr3_nt: TGTGCCAGCAGCCGCAGGGGAGGGGCGCAGTACTTC
cdr3_aa: CASSRRGGAQYF

clone_size: -
j_call: TRBJ2-1
v_call: TRBV11-2
d_call: TRBD1
cdr3_nt: TGTGCCAGCAGCGCCCCAGGGGGCCAAGAGACCCAGTTCTTC
cdr3_aa: CASSAPGGQETQFF

clone_size: -
j_call: TRBJ2-1
v_call: TRBV28
d_call: TRBD2
cdr3_nt: TGTGCCAGCAGTTTATCCTTATTGGGCGGGAGGGCTACGGATGAGCAGTTCTTC
cdr3_aa: CASSLSLLGGRATDEQFF

clone_size: -
j_call: TRBJ1-1
v_call: TRBV7-2
d_call: -
cdr3_nt: TGTGCCAGCAGCACCATTTCGAGAACTGAAGCTTTCTTT
cdr3_aa: CASSTISRTEAFF

clone_size: -
j_call: TRBJ2-3
v_call: TRBV24-1
d_call: TRBD2
cdr3_nt: TGTGCCACCAGTGAAGCGGGAGAGATAGATACGCAGTATTTT
cdr3_aa: CATSEAGEIDTQYF